Each of the 20 T cell receptor beta chains below was sequenced from the same sample in a study. TCRdb re-called the RT-PCR reads through MiXCR, storing one row per CDR3 protein. The profile shows about 680,000 distinct CDR3 sequences, 14% of them singletons. Sequencing was carried out using memory CD4+ T cells from blood. Every receptor here comes from a female donor in good health, serving as a healthy control.

The chain is built from TRBV20-1 and TRBJ2-7, with 10 bases aligning to TRBD2. Germline V gives CDR1 DFQATT, CDR2 SNEGSKA (reference sequence). The length of the CDR3 is 13 residues. V was clipped by 6 bases and J by 7 bases; unmatched bases: 9. This CDR3 is CSAKAGGLGEQYF. DNA of the CDR3: TGCAGTGCAAAAGCGGGAGGGCTCGGGGAGCAGTACTTC.

This clonotype has more than one count but fewer than ten. The rearrangement links TRBV5-1 to TRBJ1-5; 11 nucleotides line up with TRBD1. The CDR3 length is 14 residues. CDR1 is SGHRS and CDR2 is YFSETQ in the germline V gene. J was trimmed by 6 bases and V by 4 bases; bases with no gene match: 3. The CDR3 sequence: CASSEGTGGQPQHF. In DNA, the CDR3 is TGCGCCAGCAGCGAGGGGACAGGGGGTCAGCCCCAGCATTTT.

This clonotype turned up a few times. V usage is TRBV29-1 and J usage is TRBJ1-2, with 8 bases aligning to TRBD1. The CDR3 runs to 15 residues. Trimming took 1 base from V and 6 from J; bases not matched to a gene: 10. Germline V gene data show CDR1 as SQVTM and CDR2 as ANQGSEA. The CDR3 DNA is TGCAGCGTTGAAGGCGGGCAGGGGGCATTCGATGGCTACACCTTC. Amino acids: CSVEGGQGAFDGYTF.

The chain employs TRBV7-8 and TRBJ1-2; no clear D. The V end lost 0 bases, the J end lost 6 bases, and 5 bases lay between the germline ends. The CDR3 is 12 residues long. Germline V gives CDR1 SGHVS, CDR2 FQNEAQ. CDR3 sequence: CASSLAGNGYTF. The CDR3 nucleotides read TGTGCCAGCAGCTTAGCAGGGAATGGCTACACCTTC.

CDR3 region: CASSFGGTGGLGNEQFF. The CDR3 DNA reads as TGTGCCAGCAGCTTTGGGGGGACAGGGGGTTTGGGCAATGAGCAGTTCTTC. The chain joins TRBV7-2 to TRBJ2-1, with TRBD1 identical over 11 bases. This CDR3 region has 17 residues. Germline lookup yields CDR1 SGHTA and CDR2 FQGNSA. V lost 3 bases, J lost 6 bases, and 10 bases stayed unmatched.

V usage is TRBV27 and J usage is TRBJ1-2; 9 positions agree with TRBD1. Germline V gives CDR1 MNHEY, CDR2 SMNVEV (reference sequence). The CDR3 sequence is 13 residues long. V gave up 2 bases and J gave up 7 bases; unmatched junction bases: 2. CDR3 in DNA: TGTGCCAGCAGTTTAGGGACAGGGTTTGGCTACACCTTC. Protein product: CASSLGTGFGYTF.

The chain uses TRBV5-1 and TRBJ2-5, with 9 nucleotides matching TRBD1. The V gene end was trimmed by 4 bases and the J gene end by 5 bases; junction bases not matched to a gene: 12. The CDR3 covers 16 residues. Looked up from germline, CDR1 is SGHRS and CDR2 is YFSETQ. CDR3 bases: TGCGCCAGCAGCCAGGGGACAGGGCCCCATTTCGAGACCCAGTACTTC. It specifies CASSQGTGPHFETQYF. The whole variable domain, filled in from reference TRBV5-1 and TRBJ2-5, reads KAGVTQTPRYLIKTRGQQVTLSCSPISGHRSVSWYQQTPGQGLQFLFEYFSETQRNKGNFPGRFSGRQFSNSRSEMNVSTLELGDSALYLCASSQGTGPHFETQYFGPGTRLLVL.

The genes are TRBV5-1 and TRBJ1-6; unclear D gene. The CDR3 is 14 amino acids. Per germline, CDR1 SGHRS and CDR2 YFSETQ. V was trimmed by 0 bases and J by 4 bases, leaving 5 bases between them. This CDR3 reads CASSLELYNSPLHF. CDR3 in DNA: TGCGCCAGCAGCTTGGAGCTGTATAATTCACCCCTCCACTTT.

The rearrangement joins TRBV5-1 to TRBJ2-5; 9 bases map to TRBD1. V shed 2 bases, J shed 5 bases, and the junction held 7 bases outside the gene matches. The germline gives CDR1 SGHRS, CDR2 YFSETQ. The CDR3 consists of 15 residues. The CDR3 DNA is TGCGCCAGCAGCTTAGAAGGACAGGGGAGGGAGACCCAGTACTTC. It encodes CASSLEGQGRETQYF. Variable domain in full (rest from reference TRBV5-1 and TRBJ2-5): KAGVTQTPRYLIKTRGQQVTLSCSPISGHRSVSWYQQTPGQGLQFLFEYFSETQRNKGNFPGRFSGRQFSNSRSEMNVSTLELGDSALYLCASSLEGQGRETQYFGPGTRLLVL.

Only a few counts were recorded for this clonotype. The V call is TRBV20-1, the J call TRBJ1-1; 7 bases align to TRBD1. The CDR3 length is 14 residues. Looked up from germline, CDR1 is DFQATT and CDR2 is SNEGSKA (reference sequence). With 6 bases clipped from V and 1 base from J, the junction kept 8 bases outside the gene matches. DNA of the CDR3: TGCAGTGCGGAGGGGACAGTTGGGAACACTGAAGCTTTCTTT. Translating gives CSAEGTVGNTEAFF.

This clonotype was detected many times. The V call is TRBV12-3 or TRBV12-4, the J call TRBJ1-1, with D unclear. The CDR3 is 13 residues long. Deletions cut 2 bases from V and 2 bases from J, with 6 bases between. As DNA, the CDR3 is TGTGCCAGCAGTTTAATGACAAACACTGAAGCTTTCTTT. Protein product: CASSLMTNTEAFF.

The genes are TRBV3-1 and TRBJ2-7, with D perhaps matching TRBD2 (6 bases). The V gene lost 8 bases and the J gene lost 2 bases, with 13 bases spanning the gap. This CDR3 comprises 13 residues. Germline assignment: CDR1 LGHDT and CDR2 YNNKEL (reference sequence). Written as DNA, the CDR3 is TGTGCCAGCGGCCGGGGGTCCACCTACGAGCAGTACTTC. It yields the protein CASGRGSTYEQYF.

This chain uses TRBV29-1 with TRBJ2-1; tentative D call: TRBD2 (7 bases). This CDR3 is 15 amino acids long. Germline loops: CDR1 SQVTM, CDR2 ANQGSEA. V was pared by 7 bases and J by 8 bases, with 24 bases between. CDR3 DNA sequence: TGCAGCGCTAGGGCCCCTGGGAGGGGGGGGGATGAGCAGTTCTTC. This sequence encodes CSARAPGRGGDEQFF.

This clonotype was seen repeatedly, ten times or more. This chain connects TRBV4-2 to TRBJ2-2, with D possibly matching TRBD1 (6 bases). CDR1 and CDR2 (germline): LGHNA, YNFKEQ. This CDR3 contains 13 residues. The ends were cut back, 7 bases at V and 2 bases at J, with 8 bases in the middle. CDR3 protein: CASKGQNTGELFF. The CDR3 nucleotides are TGTGCCAGCAAGGGACAAAACACCGGGGAGCTGTTTTTT.

This clonotype was seen at least ten times. This rearrangement joins TRBV5-1 to TRBJ2-7; 7 bases align to TRBD2. The CDR3 consists of 15 residues. J lost 0 bases, V lost 4 bases, and 7 bases had no gene match. Germline CDR1 is SGHRS and CDR2 is YFSETQ. The CDR3 DNA reads as TGCGCCAGCAGCAGGGGCGGGGGAAACTCCTACGAGCAGTACTTC. Its translation is CASSRGGGNSYEQYF.

In this sample, this clonotype turned up many times. The chain has TRBV27 and TRBJ1-1; D not resolved. Trimming shortened V by 5 bases and J by 7 bases, and 17 bases separated the two germline ends. This CDR3 contains 14 residues. Germline-derived CDR1 and CDR2 are MNHEY and SMNVEV (reference sequence). For the CDR3, the DNA is TGTGCCAGCAGTAGCCCAAGTCCCCCGAGTGAAGCTTTCTTT. Translating gives CASSSPSPPSEAFF.

This rearrangement joins TRBV11-2 to TRBJ2-1; TRBD2 is a possible D gene (6 bases). The CDR3 totals 16 residues. V gave up 7 bases and J gave up 9 bases, with 25 bases separating them. The V gene's germline CDR1 is SGHAT and CDR2 FQNNGV. CDR3 DNA: TGTGCCAGCACCCCCGTGGGGACTCCTCACATGGGTGAGCAGTTCTTC. Translation gives CASTPVGTPHMGEQFF.

This clonotype has just a few counts. The chain is built from TRBV7-2 and TRBJ2-3, with 9 positions matching TRBD2. V shed 0 bases, J shed 3 bases, and the junction held 1 base outside the gene matches. The CDR3 has 15 residues. CDR1 SGHTA and CDR2 FQGNSA come from the germline V gene. CDR3: CASSLAGLATDTQYF. The CDR3 nucleotides read TGTGCCAGCAGCTTAGCGGGACTAGCAACAGATACGCAGTATTTT.

This clonotype came up many times. V and J are TRBV10-3 and TRBJ2-7; 8 bases line up with TRBD2. The CDR3 has 15 amino acids. The J segment lost 5 bases and the V segment lost 5 bases, leaving 11 bases of the junction unmatched. Looked up from germline, CDR1 is ENHRY and CDR2 is SYGVKD. DNA of the CDR3: TGTGCCATCAGTCCGGGATCGAGCGGGAGACACGAGCAGTACTTC. It yields the protein CAISPGSSGRHEQYF.

The table lists this clonotype with a few counts. V and J are TRBV5-4 and TRBJ1-3, with 8 bases identical to TRBD1. Trimming cost V 4 bases and J 2 bases; bases outside gene matches: 8. The germline CDR1 and CDR2 sequences are SGHNT and YYREEE (reference sequence). The CDR3 extends over 16 amino acids. Here the CDR3 reads CASSPGGGSAGNTIYF. Written as DNA, the CDR3 is TGTGCCAGCAGCCCAGGGGGCGGGTCGGCTGGAAACACCATATATTTT.